This T cell receptor beta chain was recovered during a study of early T cells in non-severe SARS-CoV-2 infection (dated by TCRdb to about 2021). For the study in its entirety: Bulk RNA from unsorted whole blood was used for TCR sequencing, so alpha and beta chains could not be paired. The study at large found these results: VDJdb matching was skewed toward anti-spike CD8 responses, so virus-specific expansions were likely underestimated and private and CD4 specificities were missed.

Receptor libraries were prepared by 5' RACE. The instrument given in TCRdb is NextSeq 500. The TCR library protocol attached unique molecular identifiers to individual cDNA molecules to correct for sequencing error and PCR bias. Sequencing covered both TCR alpha and beta chains, and within each sample the abundances of alpha and beta sequences were tightly co-correlated. Per the source publication's procedure: V gene, J gene and CDR3 annotation of TCR sequences was performed with Decombinator V4. TCRs were defined as expanded if a significant change between any two time points was detected under a Poisson model with p below 0.0001. Abundances of TCRs were expressed as counts per million after normalisation to the total number of TCRs sequenced in each sample. MAIT TCRs were defined by TRAV1-2 paired with TRAJ12, TRAJ20 or TRAJ33, and iNKT TCRs by TRAV10 paired with TRAJ18. A search of VDJdb, accessed on 1 November 2021, was run for TCRs annotated to CMV, EBV and SARS-CoV-2, with TCRs annotated for multiple antigens excluded. TCRdb reprocessed the public reads (quality trimming at Q25 with fastp, clone calling with MiXCR) and kept in-frame beta chains. Entries are consolidated by CDR3 protein sequence, retaining the most common genes and DNA. TCRdb's processing, not the authors' own work, is the source of the V and J calls. In all, the sample holds 35,000 to 50,000 distinct CDR3 sequences, and approximately 22% of those were seen once. The ten most abundant clones make up 4% to 5% of the sample.

Set within a cohort of healthcare workers in London, UK, this nested case-control study involved weekly PCR testing of nasopharyngeal swabs along with blood sampling. Between 23 and 31 March 2020, the week of the UK lockdown, healthcare workers were enrolled and then followed up weekly for as long as 16 weeks. Taken from cysteine to phenylalanine, the CDR3 has 17 residues. The sequence is cut down to CDR3 DNA, 51 bases in frame from base 1. CDR1 and CDR2, looked up from the germline V gene, are KGHSH and LQKENI. After removal of 3 bases from V and 7 bases from J, the junction retains 10 bases not matched to a gene. Of note for this clonotype: Its antigen is not yet known. No clone much larger than this one lies a single base away; base qualities are absent.

The receptor's source is an adult who was a healthcare worker with PCR-confirmed SARS-CoV-2 infection or an uninfected control (not recorded which). The rearrangement joined TRBV18 to TRBJ2-1; 12 nucleotides in the junction match TRBD1. Here the sequenced sample was whole blood, taken at baseline. The CDR3 reads as follows: CASSPIKGQGARNEQFF. The DNA sequence follows: TGTGCCAGCTCACCGATAAAGGGACAGGGGGCGCGGAATGAGCAGTTCTTC.